This T cell receptor (beta chain) was retrieved from a study of T cell repertoires in cytomegalovirus infection. Study context: Selection of CMV epitopes for the study included recently identified HLA-C-restricted and well-studied HLA-B-restricted ones. Public TCR beta signatures indicated both CMV infection and matching HLA type.

MiXCR was run by TCRdb on the reads, yielding one entry per CDR3 protein. The data hold roughly 280,000 distinct CDR3 sequences, with 22% observed a single time. This clonotype has just a few counts. Its specificity is unknown. Whole-study results and caveats: What dominated the ex vivo response were HLA-C-restricted CMV-specific TCR beta clonotypes. Carriers of CMV and the relevant HLA type were discriminated by public TCR beta frequency.

Germline assignment: CDR1 SGHDT and CDR2 YYEEEE. The CDR3 length is 16 residues. V dropped 1 base and J dropped 3; count of bases not matched to a gene: 7. The source is a human donor in good health (CMV status not recorded). Some clones in this sample may be carry-over from other donors' samples. This specimen consisted of cultured PBMCs, obtained from culture after CMV antigen stimulation. The rearrangement links TRBV5-6 to TRBJ2-7; 10 bases line up with TRBD2. As DNA, the CDR3 is TGTGCCAGCAGCTTGAGGGACCGACTAGCGGGCTACGAGCAGTACTTC. It yields the protein CASSLRDRLAGYEQYF.